Sequencing of this TCR beta chain was carried out in a study of cytomegalovirus exposure and HLA in healthy donors. Turning to the study itself: A data release that came early held approximately 85 million unique TCRs from HLA-typed donors. Notes on the study in general: As a later analysis revealed, the rate of TCR association differed by HLA locus, with DRB1 most and HLA-C fewest. Later work associated 16,951 TCR beta sequences with HLA alleles at 0.05 false discovery rate. In a later analysis, productive TCRs from donors in an Asian-associated ancestry cluster reportedly carried fewer N-insertions than the cohort mean.

About this clone: The antigen is undetermined.

V lost 1 base to trimming and J lost 6 bases; unmatched junction nucleotides: 8. The CDR3 is 15 amino acids. CDR1 and CDR2 from the germline V gene are LNHNV and YYDKDF (reference sequence). Primers included in the PCR were 60 Vbeta and 13 Jbeta primers. Here immunoSEQ multiplex PCR was the method, and the copy in TCRdb shows in-frame clones only, minus some. The sample shows roughly 140,000 clones, around three quarters of them seen only once. The sequenced material came from PBMCs. The sequence was obtained from a woman aged 18-29 years in good health and CMV-seropositive. J is TRBJ2-7 and V is TRBV15; 8 nucleotides align to TRBD1. In nucleotides, the CDR3 is TGTGCCACCAGCAGAGGCACTGGACAGGGTGCCGAGCAGTACTTC. It translates to CATSRGTGQGAEQYF.